The source of this T cell receptor beta chain is a study of T cell responses to AZD1222 COVID-19 vaccine. Study summary: Analyses pooled second doses at about 4 or about 12 weeks.

As for this clone: The antigen remains unidentified.

The study, taken as a whole, reports: Among those given AZD1222, only six were seropositive at baseline. There were vaccine-associated CD4 TCRs across spike, dominant at 160-218 and 743-854. Clonal diversity was possibly underestimated, and white British individuals and females predominated among donors.

Assay: immunoSEQ multiplex PCR; the TCRdb copy retains only in-frame clones and omits some. The sample records around 180,000 clones, around 89% being singletons. This clonotype was sampled from an adult in good health. The specimen was peripheral blood, collected on day 0 of AZD1222 vaccination.

The CDR3: CASRGWGSGFLTYGYTF. The CDR3, as DNA: TGTGCCAGTAGAGGCTGGGGGTCGGGGTTTCTCACCTATGGCTACACCTTC. V is TRBV19 and J is TRBJ1-2; tentative D call: TRBD1 (5 bases). Trimming removed 6 bases at V and 4 bases at J, with 24 bases between. In germline, CDR1 is LNHDA, CDR2 SQIVND (reference sequence). There are 17 residues in the CDR3.